A single sample gave rise to the 16 T cell receptor beta chains below, sequenced in a study of T cell repertoires in cytomegalovirus infection. TCRdb re-called the reads through MiXCR, storing one row per CDR3 protein. The data contain about 530,000 distinct CDR3 sequences, around 27% of them singletons. The sequenced sample was PBMCs. Source of these receptors: a human donor in good health (CMV status not recorded). Some clones in this sample may be carry-over from other donors' samples.

This clonotype was detected a few times. The V call is TRBV23-1, the J call TRBJ2-2; D is unclear. TRBV23-1 is given ORF status, its function remaining uncertain. V was pared by 2 bases and J by 4 bases, with 14 bases between. This CDR3 contains 16 residues. The CDR3 loop is CASSQPLVSSTGELFF. DNA for the CDR3: TGCGCCAGCAGTCAACCGCTTGTATCCTCCACCGGGGAGCTGTTTTTT.

The V and J genes are TRBV9 and TRBJ2-2; D is perhaps TRBD1 (5 bases). This CDR3 region has 15 residues. V shed 0 bases and J shed 3 bases, with 9 bases lying between them. Per germline, CDR1 SGDLS and CDR2 YYNGEE. The CDR3: CASSVGAGYTGELFF. The DNA of the CDR3 is TGTGCCAGCAGCGTAGGGGCAGGGTACACCGGGGAGCTGTTTTTT. The full variable domain, completed using reference TRBV9 and TRBJ2-2, is DSGVTQTPKHLITATGQRVTLRCSPRSGDLSVYWYQQSLDQGLQFLIQYYNGEERAKGNILERFSAQQFPDLHSELNLSSLELGDSALYFCASSVGAGYTGELFFGEGSRLTVL.

This clonotype was found a few times. This chain uses TRBV7-2 with TRBJ2-1; a weak D match, TRBD2 (5 bases). Germline V lookup: CDR1 SGHTA, CDR2 FQGNSA. CDR3 length equals 15 residues. Trimming cost V 5 bases and J 12 bases, with 23 bases left between them. In DNA, the CDR3 is TGTGCCAGCAGCCAAATCCCAGAACTAGGTGACGGGCAGTTCTTC. Translation gives CASSQIPELGDGQFF.

This chain uses TRBV6-1 with TRBJ2-1; 11 nucleotides match TRBD2. Germline assignment: CDR1 MNHNS and CDR2 SASEGT. Unmatched junction bases numbered 18, after V lost 10 bases and J lost 1 base. CDR3 length: 19 amino acids. CDR3 sequence reads: CATRDGTSGPVGSYNEQFF. In DNA, the CDR3 is TGTGCCACCCGAGACGGGACTAGCGGTCCCGTGGGGTCCTACAATGAGCAGTTCTTC.

This clonotype was detected a few times. The CDR3 region is CASEPDTKRAFF. Written as DNA, the CDR3 is TGTGCCAGCGAACCCGACACGAAGCGAGCTTTCTTT. This sequence joins TRBV25-1 and TRBJ1-1; the D is unclear. The CDR3 is made up of 12 amino acids. Germline V lookup: CDR1 MGHDK, CDR2 SYGVNS. V dropped 8 bases and J dropped 10 bases, with 17 bases sitting between them.

This clonotype has more than one count but fewer than ten. The chain uses TRBV7-9 and TRBJ1-2, with unresolved D. The ends were cut back, 2 bases at V and 10 bases at J, with 11 bases in the middle. The CDR3 has 12 residues. Germline V lookup: CDR1 SEHNR, CDR2 FQNEAQ (reference sequence). This chain's CDR3 is CASSLLGDIYTF. The CDR3 region has the DNA TGTGCCAGCAGCTTATTAGGCGATATCTACACCTTC.

In this sample, this clonotype turned up a few times. The chain combines TRBV10-3 with TRBJ1-2, with a tentative D call TRBD1 (6 bases). The CDR3 loop spans 14 amino acids. V was pared by 11 bases and J by 4 bases, with 20 bases between. From germline, CDR1 is ENHRY and CDR2 SYGVKD. The CDR3, as DNA: TGTGCCCTCAAGGACAGTCGAGCATCCTATGGCTACACCTTC. Its translation: CALKDSRASYGYTF.

This clonotype has a count of ten or more. This rearrangement joins TRBV12-3 or TRBV12-4 to TRBJ2-2; TRBD2 aligns across 9 bases. The J segment lost 6 bases and the V segment lost 6 bases, leaving 17 bases of the junction unmatched. The CDR3 has 18 residues. CDR3 amino acids: CASSHQTGSGRYPGELFF. The DNA of the CDR3 is TGTGCCAGCAGCCACCAAACCGGGAGCGGGAGGTACCCCGGGGAGCTGTTTTTT.

This clonotype was counted between two and nine times. The V call is TRBV28, the J call TRBJ1-1; D might be TRBD1 (5 bases). Trimming removed 1 base from V and 11 bases from J, with 11 bases in between. The CDR3 sequence is 12 residues long. Germline assignment: CDR1 MDHEN and CDR2 SYDVKM. CDR3 sequence (DNA): TGTGCCAGCAGTTTATCAGCAGGGTCGGCTTTCTTT. The encoded protein is CASSLSAGSAFF.

The chain couples TRBV12-3 or TRBV12-4 to TRBJ2-5, with no clear D. V shed 5 bases and J shed 9 bases, with 16 bases lying between them. There are 13 residues in the CDR3. Written as DNA, the CDR3 is TGTGCCAGCAGTCCTATAGGACGCCAAGCCCAGTACTTC. As protein: CASSPIGRQAQYF.

This clonotype was counted at least ten times. V usage is TRBV7-2 and J usage is TRBJ2-2; D not resolved. The CDR3 is made up of 19 amino acids. Germline V gene lookup returns CDR1 SGHTA and CDR2 FQGNSA. Deletions cut 3 bases from V and 1 base from J, with 21 bases between. DNA for the CDR3: TGTGCCAGCAGCTTGGTCAGTATAGGGTTAGGTTTGAACACCGGGGAGCTGTTTTTT. This codes for CASSLVSIGLGLNTGELFF.

This clonotype was found many times. This sequence joins TRBV11-3 and TRBJ1-1; D unresolved. V was shortened by 4 bases and J by 5 bases, with 11 bases between the two germline ends. Per the germline V gene, CDR1 is SGHNT and CDR2 is YENEEA. The CDR3 has 13 residues. The CDR3 nucleotides are TGTGCCAGCAGCTCCAGCTGGAGTACTGAAGCTTTCTTT. Its translation is CASSSSWSTEAFF.

This clonotype was counted at least ten times. The J gene is TRBJ2-7, the V gene TRBV7-9; maybe TRBD2 (5 bases). This CDR3 contains 15 residues. Germline CDR1 and CDR2: SEHNR and FQNEAQ (reference sequence). Trimming shortened V by 2 bases and J by 0 bases, and 11 bases separated the two germline ends. Here the CDR3 reads CASSLLAGLSYEQYF. The DNA for the CDR3 is TGTGCCAGCAGCTTATTGGCGGGCCTCTCCTACGAGCAGTACTTC.

The chain carries TRBV29-1 and TRBJ1-1; weak D call: TRBD1 (5 bases). This CDR3 has 12 amino acids. The germline CDR1 and CDR2 sequences are SQVTM and ANQGSEA. The V end lost 0 bases, the J end lost 7 bases, and 9 bases lay between the germline ends. CDR3 amino acids: CSVEDQGGEAFF. The CDR3 DNA is TGCAGCGTTGAAGATCAGGGCGGTGAAGCTTTCTTT.

The chain couples TRBV20-1 to TRBJ2-5; TRBD1 aligns across 7 bases. This CDR3 is built from 16 residues. V trimming: 6 bases; J trimming: 2 bases; junction bases outside the gene matches: 15. The V gene's germline CDR1 is DFQATT and CDR2 SNEGSKA (reference sequence). CDR3 nucleotide sequence: TGCAGTGCGCAGCCTCCGGGACAGATGGGACAAGAGACCCAGTACTTC. This encodes CSAQPPGQMGQETQYF.

This clonotype appeared a few times. The rearrangement joins TRBV12-3 or TRBV12-4 to TRBJ1-3; D is perhaps TRBD1 (5 bases). This CDR3 spans 18 amino acids. V lost 3 bases, J lost 0 bases, and 18 bases lay in between. The CDR3 is CASSLMLGGQFSGNTIYF. The CDR3 DNA is TGTGCCAGCAGTTTGATGCTGGGGGGTCAGTTCTCTGGAAACACCATATATTTT.